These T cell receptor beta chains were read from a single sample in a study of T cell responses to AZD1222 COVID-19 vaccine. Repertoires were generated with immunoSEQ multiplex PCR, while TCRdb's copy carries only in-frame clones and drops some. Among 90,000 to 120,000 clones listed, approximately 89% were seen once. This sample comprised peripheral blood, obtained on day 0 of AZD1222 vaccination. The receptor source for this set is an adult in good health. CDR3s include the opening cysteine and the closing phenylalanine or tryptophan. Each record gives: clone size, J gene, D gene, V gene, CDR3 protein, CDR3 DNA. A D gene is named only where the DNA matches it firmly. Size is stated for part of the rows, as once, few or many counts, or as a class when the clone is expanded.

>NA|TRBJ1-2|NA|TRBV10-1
CAGGGGSHGYTF
TGCGCAGGGGGGGGCGGGTCCCATGGCTACACCTTC
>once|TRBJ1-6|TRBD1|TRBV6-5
CASSYEGTVYNSPLHF
TGTGCCAGCAGTTACGAGGGGACAGTCTATAATTCACCCCTCCACTTT
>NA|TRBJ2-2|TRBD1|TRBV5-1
CASSLSDRANTGELFF
TGCGCCAGCAGCTTGAGTGACAGGGCGAACACCGGGGAGCTGTTTTTT
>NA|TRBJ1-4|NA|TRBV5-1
CASSILGGEGEKLFF
TGCGCCAGCAGCATATTAGGGGGGGAAGGAGAAAAACTGTTTTTT
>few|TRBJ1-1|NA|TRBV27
CASSLTFRGVTEAFF
TGTGCCAGCAGTTTAACGTTTCGGGGAGTCACTGAAGCTTTCTTT
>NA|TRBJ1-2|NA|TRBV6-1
CASSEREQHGYTF
TGTGCCAGCAGTGAAAGGGAACAGCATGGCTACACCTTC
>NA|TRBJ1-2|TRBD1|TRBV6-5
CASGRGTAPEGYTF
TGTGCCAGCGGCCGTGGGACAGCGCCGGAGGGCTACACCTTC
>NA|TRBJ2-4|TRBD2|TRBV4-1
CASSQGTAGGEFAKNIQYF
TGCGCCAGCAGCCAAGGAACAGCGGGGGGGGAATTCGCCAAAAACATTCAGTACTTC
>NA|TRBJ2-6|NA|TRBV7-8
CASSLTTLSGANVLTF
TGTGCCAGCAGCTTAACGACCTTGTCTGGGGCCAACGTCCTGACTTTC
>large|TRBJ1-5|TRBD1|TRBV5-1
CASSSSAGGLPQHF
TGCGCCAGCAGCTCCAGCGCAGGGGGCTTGCCCCAGCATTTT
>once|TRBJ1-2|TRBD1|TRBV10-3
CAISESGQGRGDYGYTF
TGTGCCATCAGTGAGTCTGGACAGGGAAGAGGGGACTATGGCTACACCTTC
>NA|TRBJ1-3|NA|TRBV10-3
CALQGGPGNTIYF
TGTGCCCTCCAGGGAGGACCTGGAAACACCATATATTTT
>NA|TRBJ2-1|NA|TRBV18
CASSPSGTLPYNEQFF
TGTGCCAGCTCACCATCCGGGACGCTCCCCTACAATGAGCAGTTCTTC
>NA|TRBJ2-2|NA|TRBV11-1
CASSWGGPANTGELFF
TGTGCCAGCAGCTGGGGAGGACCCGCGAACACCGGGGAGCTGTTTTTT
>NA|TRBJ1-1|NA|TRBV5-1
CASSLRVNTEAFF
TGCGCCAGCAGCTTACGTGTTAACACTGAAGCTTTCTTT
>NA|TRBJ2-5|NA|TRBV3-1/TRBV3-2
CASSQDMAIKTQYF
TGTGCCAGCAGCCAAGATATGGCTATCAAGACCCAGTACTTC
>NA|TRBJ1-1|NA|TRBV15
CATSFYPDINEAFF
TGTGCCACCAGCTTTTACCCAGATATTAATGAAGCTTTCTTT
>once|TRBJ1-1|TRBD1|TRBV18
CASSADRQAFF
TGTGCCAGCTCAGCGGACAGGCAGGCTTTCTTT
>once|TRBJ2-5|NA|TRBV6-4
CASSDHQGRNLGGETQYF
TGTGCCAGCAGTGACCACCAGGGACGCAATTTGGGGGGAGAGACCCAGTACTTC
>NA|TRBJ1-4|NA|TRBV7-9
CASSLQGATNEKLFF
TGTGCCAGCAGCTTACAGGGTGCAACTAATGAAAAACTGTTTTTT
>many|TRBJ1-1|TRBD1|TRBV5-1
CASSLAPGQLNTEAFF
TGCGCCAGCAGCTTGGCCCCGGGACAGTTGAACACTGAAGCTTTCTTT
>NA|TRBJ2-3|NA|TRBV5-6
CASSTPIEKYF
TGTGCCAGCAGCACCCCCATAGAGAAGTATTTT
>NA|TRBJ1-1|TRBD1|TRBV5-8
CASSPGTGTEAFF
TGTGCCAGCAGCCCAGGGACAGGCACTGAAGCTTTCTTT
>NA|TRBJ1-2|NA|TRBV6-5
CASSFGRENYGYTF
TGTGCCAGCAGTTTCGGGAGGGAGAACTATGGCTACACCTTC
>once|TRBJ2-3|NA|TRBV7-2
CASSLQTRGDTQYF
TGTGCCAGCAGCTTACAGACTAGAGGAGATACGCAGTATTTT
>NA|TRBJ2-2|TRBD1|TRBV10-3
CATRDRDAGELFF
TGTGCCACCCGGGACAGGGATGCCGGGGAGCTGTTTTTT
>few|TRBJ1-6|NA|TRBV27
CASSLGGPGGFSPLHF
TGTGCCAGCAGTTTAGGGGGGCCAGGCGGGTTTTCACCCCTCCACTTT
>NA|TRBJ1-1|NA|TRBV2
CASSDRWGDTEAFF
TGTGCCAGCAGTGATCGATGGGGGGACACTGAAGCTTTCTTT
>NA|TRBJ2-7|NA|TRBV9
CASSVGSTSSYEQYF
TGTGCCAGCAGCGTAGGCAGTACGAGCTCCTACGAGCAGTACTTC